This T cell receptor beta chain appears in the sequencing data of a study of neoadjuvant anti-PD-1 for oral cavity cancer. Sequenced by immunoSEQ multiplex PCR; TCRdb stores in-frame clones only, minus some. Of 14,000 or so clones listed, about 77% are singletons. Sample time point: after neoadjuvant nivolumab, at surgical resection. Trimming pared 5 bases from V and 6 bases from J, leaving 11 bases between. Germline CDR1 reads SGHAT; CDR2 reads FQNNGV. CDR3 length equals 13 residues. The chain has TRBV11-2 and TRBJ2-1, with D perhaps matching TRBD1 (5 bases). This TCR derives from a person aged 35-80 years with oral cavity squamous cell carcinoma. The sample was PBMCs, taken after nivolumab (anti-PD-1) treatment. The CDR3: CASSPRVRNEQFF. The CDR3 DNA sequence: TGTGCCAGCAGCCCCAGGGTCCGCAATGAGCAGTTCTTC.